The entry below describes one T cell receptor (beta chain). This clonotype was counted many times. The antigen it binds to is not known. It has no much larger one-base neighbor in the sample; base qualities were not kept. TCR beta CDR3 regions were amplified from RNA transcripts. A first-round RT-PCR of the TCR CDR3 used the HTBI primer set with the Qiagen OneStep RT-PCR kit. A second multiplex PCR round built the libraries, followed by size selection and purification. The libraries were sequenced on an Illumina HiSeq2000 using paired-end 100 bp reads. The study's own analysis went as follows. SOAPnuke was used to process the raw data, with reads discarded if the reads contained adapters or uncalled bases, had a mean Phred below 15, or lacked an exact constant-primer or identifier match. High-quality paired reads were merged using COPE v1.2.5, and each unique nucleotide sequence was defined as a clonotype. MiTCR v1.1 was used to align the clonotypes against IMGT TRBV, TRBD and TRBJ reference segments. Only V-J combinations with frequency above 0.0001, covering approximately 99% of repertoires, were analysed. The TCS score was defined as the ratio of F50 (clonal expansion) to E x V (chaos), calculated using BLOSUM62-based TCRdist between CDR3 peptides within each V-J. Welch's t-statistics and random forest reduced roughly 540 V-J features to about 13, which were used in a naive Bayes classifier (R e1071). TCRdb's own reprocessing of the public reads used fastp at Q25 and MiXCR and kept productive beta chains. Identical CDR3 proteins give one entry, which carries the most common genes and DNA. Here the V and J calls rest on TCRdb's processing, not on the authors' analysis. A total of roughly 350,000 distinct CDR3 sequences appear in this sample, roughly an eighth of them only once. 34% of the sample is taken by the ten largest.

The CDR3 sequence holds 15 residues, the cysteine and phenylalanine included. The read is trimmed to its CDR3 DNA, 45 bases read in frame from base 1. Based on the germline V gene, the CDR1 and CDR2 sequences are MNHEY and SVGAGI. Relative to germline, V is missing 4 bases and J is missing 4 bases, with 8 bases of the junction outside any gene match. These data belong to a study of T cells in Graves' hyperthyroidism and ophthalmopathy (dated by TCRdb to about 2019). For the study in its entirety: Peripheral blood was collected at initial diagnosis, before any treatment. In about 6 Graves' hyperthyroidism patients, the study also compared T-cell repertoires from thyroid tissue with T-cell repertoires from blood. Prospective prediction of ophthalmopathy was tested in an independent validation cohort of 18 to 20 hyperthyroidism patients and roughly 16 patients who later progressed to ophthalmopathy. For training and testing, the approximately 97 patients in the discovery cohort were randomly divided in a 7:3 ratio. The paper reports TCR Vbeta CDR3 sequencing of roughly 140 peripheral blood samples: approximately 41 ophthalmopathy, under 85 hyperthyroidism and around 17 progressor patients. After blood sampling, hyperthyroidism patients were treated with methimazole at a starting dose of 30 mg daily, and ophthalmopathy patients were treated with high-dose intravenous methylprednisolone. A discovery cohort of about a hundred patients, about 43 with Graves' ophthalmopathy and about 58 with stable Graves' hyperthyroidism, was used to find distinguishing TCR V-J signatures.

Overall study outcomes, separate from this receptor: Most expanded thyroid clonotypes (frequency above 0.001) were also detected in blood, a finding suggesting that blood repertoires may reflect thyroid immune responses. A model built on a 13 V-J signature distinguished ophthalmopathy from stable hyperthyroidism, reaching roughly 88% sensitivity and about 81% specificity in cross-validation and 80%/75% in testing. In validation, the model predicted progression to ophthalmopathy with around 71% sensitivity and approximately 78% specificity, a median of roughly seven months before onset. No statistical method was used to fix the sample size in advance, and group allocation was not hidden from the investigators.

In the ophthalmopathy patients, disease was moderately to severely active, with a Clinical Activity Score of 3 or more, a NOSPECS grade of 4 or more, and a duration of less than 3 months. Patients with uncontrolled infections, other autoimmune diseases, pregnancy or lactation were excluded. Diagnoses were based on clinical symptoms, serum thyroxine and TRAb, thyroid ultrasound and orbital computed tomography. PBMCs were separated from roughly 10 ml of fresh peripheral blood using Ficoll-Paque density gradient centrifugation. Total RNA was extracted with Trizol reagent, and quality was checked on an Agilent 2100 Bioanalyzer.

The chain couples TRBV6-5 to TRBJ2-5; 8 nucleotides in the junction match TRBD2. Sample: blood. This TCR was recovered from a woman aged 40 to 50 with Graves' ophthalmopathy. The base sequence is TGTGCCAGCAGTTCCGTCGGGGGGGCGGGAGAGACCCAGTACTTC. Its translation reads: CASSSVGGAGETQYF.